This T cell receptor (beta chain) was sequenced in a study of blood T cell repertoires in COVID-19. Clones were sequenced by immunoSEQ multiplex PCR, and TCRdb holds only the in-frame ones, with some missing. The sample has over 200,000 clones; about 85% are singletons. Per germline, CDR1 LGHDT and CDR2 YNNKEL (reference sequence). The CDR3 length is 16 residues. After removal of 0 bases from V and 8 bases from J, the junction contained 12 bases not matched to a gene. Individuals aged roughly 18 to 90 years were recruited from around 22 US areas. Recovered Cohort 3 donors showed two negative PCRs, clearance, or symptom resolution.

The clonotype comes from a man younger than 45 who had recovered from COVID-19. Sequenced input: PBMCs or T cells enriched from blood (not recorded which). The chain couples TRBV3-1 (or the pseudogene TRBV3-2) to TRBJ1-2; 7 bases match TRBD1. CDR3 nucleotide sequence: TGTGCCAGCAGCCAAGAGTTCGGGGGACAGCGCTTGGGCTACACCTTC. As protein: CASSQEFGGQRLGYTF.